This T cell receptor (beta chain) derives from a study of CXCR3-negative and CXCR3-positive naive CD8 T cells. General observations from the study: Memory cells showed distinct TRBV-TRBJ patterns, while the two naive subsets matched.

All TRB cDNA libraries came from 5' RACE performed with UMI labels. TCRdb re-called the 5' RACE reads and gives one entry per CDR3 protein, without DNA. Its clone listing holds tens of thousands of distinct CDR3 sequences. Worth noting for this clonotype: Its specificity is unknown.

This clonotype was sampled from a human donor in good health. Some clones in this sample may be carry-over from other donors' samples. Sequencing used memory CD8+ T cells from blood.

The CDR3 loop reads CSVNGFVDSMNTEAFF. V usage is TRBV29-1 and J usage is TRBJ1-1; absent DNA, TCRdb's TRBD1 call cannot be checked. CDR3 length: 16 amino acids. Germline values: CDR1 SQVTM, CDR2 ANQGSEA.